This TCR beta chain was obtained from a study of blood T cell repertoires in COVID-19. Across the study: Samples came from the United States, Italy and Spain, spanning acute and convalescent COVID-19. The cDNA or gDNA used as material had been derived from T cells, B-cell-depleted T cells, or PBMCs.

Per the original methods: Reference gene primer amplification in the assay estimated nucleated cell counts. Repertoires were generated with immunoSEQ multiplex PCR, while TCRdb's copy carries only in-frame clones and drops some. The D gene and trimming were derived from the DNA, and the V and J assignments and clone size from that table. The repertoire has approximately 70,000 clones, 91% of them found once; the top ten carry around 7%. Patients of the Seattle cohort, enrolled during active infection, were followed longitudinally. The CDR3 is 16 amino acids. V gave up 5 bases and J gave up 4 bases; unmatched junction bases: 11. The germline V gene has CDR1 MDHEN and CDR2 SYDVKM.

Input material: peripheral blood. The chain combines TRBV28 with TRBJ1-2, with TRBD1 matching over 9 bases. The TCR originated in a man aged 40-50 years with COVID-19, enrolled during active disease. The CDR3 region is CASSGQGTGLSYGYTF. Written as DNA, the CDR3 is TGTGCCAGCAGTGGCCAAGGGACAGGGCTGAGCTATGGCTACACCTTC.